This entry describes one T cell receptor beta chain. MiXCR, run by TCRdb on the 5' RACE reads, gives a single entry per CDR3 protein. Altogether tens of thousands of distinct CDR3 sequences are present, approximately 23% being singletons, with the ten largest covering around 3%. Germline-derived CDR1 and CDR2 are MDHEN and SYDVKM. The V segment lost 1 base and the J segment 6 bases; nucleotides outside the gene matches: 7. The CDR3 spans 15 residues. The sequencing input was tumor-infiltrating naive CD4+ T cells sorted from the breast tumor. The subset is: naive CD4+ T cells, CD4+CD45RA+CD25-. This clonotype was sampled from a female donor with breast cancer. J is TRBJ2-7 and V is TRBV28; 9 bases are a match to TRBD1. The CDR3: CASSLSGTGSVEQYF. The CDR3 nucleotides read TGTGCCAGCAGTTTATCCGGGACAGGGTCTGTCGAGCAGTACTTC.